Below are 16 T cell receptor beta chains sequenced from a single sample in a study of early T cells in non-severe SARS-CoV-2 infection. TCRdb re-called the 5' RACE reads through MiXCR, storing one row per CDR3 protein. The data show tens of thousands of distinct CDR3 sequences, over 10% seen once. This material consisted of whole blood, taken at baseline. The receptors stem from an adult who was a healthcare worker with PCR-confirmed SARS-CoV-2 infection or an uninfected control (not recorded which).

The table lists this clonotype with many counts. The rearrangement links TRBV20-1 to TRBJ1-1; D may be TRBD1 (6 bases). The CDR3 sequence is 12 residues long. The V gene's germline CDR1 is DFQATT and CDR2 SNEGSKA (reference sequence). Trimming stripped 6 bases from V and 2 bases from J, with 10 bases between. CDR3 sequence reads: CSAQTGNTEAFF. For the CDR3, the DNA is TGCAGTGCCCAGACAGGAAACACTGAAGCTTTCTTT.

The CDR3 is CSVEELVVNEQFF. CDR3 DNA: TGCAGCGTTGAAGAGCTGGTCGTTAATGAGCAGTTCTTC. This sequence joins TRBV29-1 and TRBJ2-1; no clear D. Germline V gene lookup returns CDR1 SQVTM and CDR2 ANQGSEA. The CDR3 runs to 13 residues. Trimming removed 0 bases from V and 7 bases from J, with 10 bases in between.

Points on this clonotype: A read error is likely, as this CDR3 ends without the conserved phenylalanine or tryptophan. Because the CDR3's place on the DNA is in doubt, the DNA is left out and the CDR3 is given as listed by TCRdb. The V gene is TRBV7-9, the J gene TRBJ2-7; the DNA was not compared with TRBD1, the D call given in the table. The CDR3 totals 13 residues, both ends included. The germline CDR1 and CDR2 sequences are SEHNR and FQNEAQ (reference sequence). CDR3 in amino acids: CASSLALGQTVAI.

V gene TRBV7-2 combines with J gene TRBJ2-2; no definite D call. This CDR3 has 14 amino acids. In germline, CDR1 is SGHTA, CDR2 FQGNSA. V lost 1 base, J lost 6 bases, and 9 bases lay in between. This CDR3 is CASSLDHSPGELFF. The CDR3 bases are TGTGCCAGCAGCTTAGATCACAGCCCCGGGGAGCTGTTTTTT.

This chain links TRBV13 with TRBJ2-7, with D tentatively TRBD2 (6 bases). V gave up 4 bases and J gave up 5 bases, with 12 bases separating them. The CDR3 extends over 13 amino acids. Germline V gene data show CDR1 as PRHDT and CDR2 as FYEKMQ (reference sequence). The CDR3 reads CASSSGLGNEQYF. The CDR3 nucleotides are TGTGCCAGCAGCTCGGGACTCGGCAACGAGCAGTACTTC.

This clonotype was seen more than once but under ten times. The CDR3 coding sequence is TGTGCCAGCAGCTCCTTATCCCGGGGGCGGGAGACCCAGTACTTC. It codes for CASSSLSRGRETQYF. The V call is TRBV7-6, the J call TRBJ2-5; D tentatively reads TRBD1 or TRBD2 (6 bases each). V lost 4 bases and J lost 5, with 17 bases in between. CDR1 and CDR2 from the germline V gene are SGHVS and FNYEAQ. The CDR3 sequence is 15 residues long.

This clonotype was observed a handful of times. The chain links TRBV3-1 to TRBJ2-5; 12 positions agree with TRBD2. Germline V gene sequence: CDR1 LGHDT, CDR2 YNNKEL (reference sequence). Trimming removed 2 bases from V and 7 bases from J; junction bases left unmatched: 14. CDR3 length: 18 residues. DNA of the CDR3: TGTGCCAGCAGCCAACGAACTAGCGGGAGGCCCGAGTTGCGGACCCAGTACTTC. It is translated as CASSQRTSGRPELRTQYF.

This rearrangement joins TRBV18 to TRBJ2-7, with TRBD2 matching over 7 bases. The CDR3 has 13 amino acids. Germline V CDR1 and CDR2: KGHSH, LQKENI. V trimming: 6 bases; J trimming: 2 bases; junction bases outside the gene matches: 4. CDR3 nucleotides: TGTGCCAGCTCCGCGGGAGCAGCCTACGAGCAGTACTTC. Its translation: CASSAGAAYEQYF.

In its sample, this clonotype was seen a few times. The V gene is TRBV29-1, the J gene TRBJ2-5; D is unclear. The CDR3 runs 10 residues. Per germline, CDR1 SQVTM and CDR2 ANQGSEA. V was shortened by 6 bases and J by 4 bases, with 6 bases between the two germline ends. The CDR3 DNA sequence: TGCAGCGTCACAGCAGAGACCCAGTACTTC. Protein product: CSVTAETQYF. The whole variable domain, filled in from reference TRBV29-1 and TRBJ2-5, reads SAVISQKPSRDICQRGTSLTIQCQVDSQVTMMFWYRQQPGQSLTLIATANQGSEATYESGFVIDKFPISRPNLTFSTLTVSNMSPEDSSIYLCSVTAETQYFGPGTRLLVL.

This chain joins TRBV29-1 and TRBJ1-1; perhaps TRBD1 as D (6 bases). There are 14 residues in the CDR3. V was clipped by 4 bases and J by 0 bases, with 12 bases between them. Per germline, CDR1 SQVTM and CDR2 ANQGSEA. The CDR3 here is CSVGSGDLNTEAFF. CDR3 sequence (DNA): TGCAGCGTTGGATCAGGGGACTTGAACACTGAAGCTTTCTTT.

This clonotype was detected ten times or more. The chain carries TRBV6-2 or TRBV6-3 and TRBJ1-2; no reliable D call. Trimming removed 0 bases from V and 4 bases from J, with 9 bases in between. This CDR3 has 14 amino acids. Germline CDR1 is MNHEY and CDR2 is SVGEGT. CDR3 in amino acids: CASSYSLRPYGYTF. CDR3 coding DNA: TGTGCCAGCAGTTACTCGCTCCGGCCCTATGGCTACACCTTC.

This chain uses TRBV7-8 with TRBJ1-4; maybe TRBD1 (6 bases). Germline assignment: CDR1 SGHVS and CDR2 FQNEAQ. This CDR3 spans 16 amino acids. V was trimmed by 5 bases and J by 0 bases, leaving 13 bases between them. The chain's CDR3 is CASSRNRDATNEKLFF. The CDR3 coding sequence is TGTGCCAGCAGCCGTAACAGGGACGCAACTAATGAAAAACTGTTTTTT.

In its sample, this clonotype was seen many times. The V gene is TRBV7-8, the J gene TRBJ1-6, with a tentative D call TRBD1 (5 bases). With 5 bases removed from V and 7 bases from J, the gap between germline ends came to 12 bases. Germline CDR1 SGHVS, CDR2 FQNEAQ. The CDR3 covers 14 residues. The CDR3 coding sequence is TGTGCCAGCAGCATCCGCGGGACCAATTCACCCCTCCACTTT. As protein: CASSIRGTNSPLHF.

This chain connects TRBV5-1 to TRBJ2-7; D is unresolved. The V gene lost 1 base and the J gene lost 4 bases, with 15 bases spanning the gap. The length of the CDR3 is 15 residues. From germline, CDR1 is SGHRS and CDR2 YFSETQ. CDR3 loop: CASSLSSSPFYEQYF. Here the CDR3 DNA reads TGCGCCAGCAGCTTGTCTTCTTCTCCTTTTTACGAGCAGTACTTC. Combining the CDR3 with reference TRBV5-1 and TRBJ2-7 gives the whole variable domain KAGVTQTPRYLIKTRGQQVTLSCSPISGHRSVSWYQQTPGQGLQFLFEYFSETQRNKGNFPGRFSGRQFSNSRSEMNVSTLELGDSALYLCASSLSSSPFYEQYFGPGTRLTVT.

J is TRBJ2-7 and V is TRBV6-2 or TRBV6-3; D perhaps matches TRBD2 (5 bases). The CDR3 is 14 amino acids. Trimming left V 0 bases short and J 7 bases short, with 13 bases between. Looked up from germline, CDR1 is MNHEY and CDR2 is SVGEGT. The CDR3 nucleotides are TGTGCCAGCAGTTACTCGGGAGCCACCTTAGAGCAGTACTTC. Translating gives CASSYSGATLEQYF.

This clonotype has just a few counts. The chain uses TRBV30 and TRBJ1-6, with D hard to call. CDR3 size: 14 residues. The germline V and J ends were trimmed by 4 bases and 9 bases, with 16 bases remaining between them. CDR1 and CDR2 (germline): GTSNPN, SVGIG (reference sequence). As DNA, the CDR3 is TGTGCCTGGATGCGGGAACAAGGTGGTTCACCCCTCCACTTT. Protein sequence: CAWMREQGGSPLHF.